The 32 T cell receptor beta chains presented below share a single source sample, sequenced in a study of CD8 T cells in Susac syndrome. An input of about 0.45 to 1 ug of RNA was subjected to reverse transcription using random hexamers. One entry per CDR3 protein results from TCRdb running MiXCR on the immunoSEQ multiplex PCR reads. Here the sample spans approximately 170,000 distinct CDR3 sequences, 94% being singletons. Sequencing was carried out using CD4+ T cells from PBMCs. These receptors all come from a human donor with multiple sclerosis.

This clonotype appeared once. The chain has TRBV25-1 and TRBJ2-7; D assignment may be TRBD1 or TRBD2 (7 bases each). The CDR3 runs to 15 residues. The germline CDR1 and CDR2 sequences are MGHDK and SYGVNS. V was pared by 6 bases and J by 3 bases, with 18 bases between. This CDR3 reads CASSRGGRGVYEQYF. The CDR3 region has the DNA TGTGCCAGCAGCAGGGGGGGACGGGGGGTCTACGAGCAGTACTTC.

This chain connects TRBV14 to TRBJ1-1; D gene unclear. This CDR3 contains 13 residues. Germline V CDR1 and CDR2: SGHDN, FVKESK. Trimming removed 5 bases at V and 10 bases at J, with 17 bases between. The CDR3 spells CASSSSGDGAAFF. The CDR3 nucleotides read TGTGCCAGCAGCTCCTCCGGCGACGGCGCAGCTTTCTTT.

Concerning this clonotype: Its ends do not fully match the called genes, so a read error is possible. The CDR3 spells CASSSPTQNHIQYF. CDR3 coding DNA: TGTGCCAGCTCATCACCCACCCAGAACCACATTCAGTACTTC. This rearrangement joins TRBV18 to TRBJ2-4, with no clear D. The CDR3 loop spans 14 amino acids. Germline V lookup: CDR1 KGHSH, CDR2 LQKENI.

The V call is TRBV10-3, the J call TRBJ2-7; 13 bases line up with TRBD2. The CDR3 length is 17 residues. Germline CDR1 ENHRY, CDR2 SYGVKD. V shed 3 bases and J 2 bases; nucleotides not matched to a gene: 7. The CDR3 nucleotides read TGTGCCATCAGTGAACTAGCGGGAGGGCCTGACCCCTACGAGCAGTACTTC. Its translation is CAISELAGGPDPYEQYF.

This rearrangement joins TRBV12-3 or TRBV12-4 to TRBJ1-1, with a possible D match to TRBD1 (6 bases). This CDR3 spans 14 amino acids. Trimming removed 6 bases from V and 1 base from J, with 12 bases in between. The CDR3 DNA follows: TGTGCCAGCAGCCCGACAGGCCGGAACACTGAAGCTTTCTTT. As protein: CASSPTGRNTEAFF.

J is TRBJ1-5 and V is TRBV7-8, with a possible D match to TRBD1 (6 bases). The germline V gene encodes CDR1 SGHVS and CDR2 FQNEAQ. V was shortened by 5 bases and J by 3 bases, with 11 bases between the two germline ends. The length of the CDR3 is 14 residues. DNA for the CDR3: TGTGCCAGCAGCCCGGACAGCTTCAATCAGCCCCAGCATTTT. Protein product: CASSPDSFNQPQHF.

This clonotype was seen a few times. CDR3 sequence: CASSRDSKNIQYF. CDR3 DNA: TGTGCCAGCAGTCGGGACAGCAAAAACATTCAGTACTTC. The chain has TRBV6-1 and TRBJ2-4; 7 bases match TRBD1. Trimming took 5 bases from V and 3 from J; bases not matched to a gene: 1. Germline V gene sequence: CDR1 MNHNS, CDR2 SASEGT. The CDR3 has 13 amino acids.

The V and J genes are TRBV7-9 and TRBJ2-1; D is ambiguous. Per germline, CDR1 SEHNR and CDR2 FQNEAQ (reference sequence). The CDR3 has 12 amino acids. Trimming shortened V by 2 bases and J by 8 bases, and 7 bases separated the two germline ends. The CDR3 here is CASSLLVDEQFF. The DNA for the CDR3 is TGTGCCAGCAGCTTACTAGTAGATGAGCAGTTCTTC.

The chain recombines TRBV6-5 with TRBJ2-7; D tentatively reads TRBD1 or TRBD2 (5 bases each). The CDR3 contains 14 residues. Trimming pared 3 bases from V and 3 bases from J, leaving 12 bases between. Germline V gene data show CDR1 as MNHEY and CDR2 as SVGAGI. CDR3 residues: CASSYPGRVYEQYF. The CDR3 DNA sequence: TGTGCCAGCAGTTATCCGGGACGGGTCTACGAGCAGTACTTC.

The rearrangement links TRBV19 to TRBJ2-6; D gene unclear. The V gene's germline CDR1 is LNHDA and CDR2 SQIVND (reference sequence). The CDR3 is made up of 13 amino acids. Trimming left V 6 bases short and J 1 base short, with 4 bases between. CDR3 loop: CASSWSGANVLTF. CDR3 bases: TGTGCCAGTAGCTGGTCTGGGGCCAACGTCCTGACTTTC.

V usage is TRBV28 and J usage is TRBJ2-7; either TRBD1 or TRBD2 may supply D (5 bases each). Germline V CDR1 and CDR2: MDHEN, SYDVKM. Trimming left V 8 bases short and J 3 bases short, with 14 bases between. The CDR3 spans 13 residues. CDR3 loop: CASQPGPRYEQYF. The CDR3 DNA reads TGTGCCAGCCAACCGGGACCGCGCTACGAGCAGTACTTC.

The rearrangement joins TRBV24-1 to TRBJ2-7, with 8 bases identical to TRBD2. V shed 2 bases and J 1 base; nucleotides not matched to a gene: 3. The CDR3 sequence is 15 residues long. Germline CDR1 is KGHDR and CDR2 is SFDVKD. CDR3 nucleotides: TGTGCCACCAGTGATTACTTAGCGGGGTCCTACGAGCAGTACTTC. Translation gives CATSDYLAGSYEQYF.

The V gene is TRBV28, the J gene TRBJ2-5; D remains unclear. This CDR3 is built from 19 residues. The germline V and J ends were trimmed by 4 bases and 5 bases, with 29 bases remaining between them. Germline V gene lookup returns CDR1 MDHEN and CDR2 SYDVKM. The CDR3 sequence: CASSSLRTLITQPEETQYF. The CDR3 nucleotides read TGTGCCAGCAGTTCCCTACGGACCCTGATCACCCAACCGGAGGAGACCCAGTACTTC.

This chain links TRBV29-1 with TRBJ2-3, with a weak D call TRBD2 (6 bases). Trimming took 6 bases from V and 3 from J, leaving 19 bases between them. This CDR3 spans 15 amino acids. Germline CDR1 SQVTM, CDR2 ANQGSEA. Here the CDR3 DNA reads TGCAGCGTGGCAGACCACAGAGGGAGGACAGATACGCAGTATTTT. It encodes CSVADHRGRTDTQYF.

The V gene is TRBV27, the J gene TRBJ2-1; 7 positions match TRBD2. This CDR3 region has 15 residues. J lost 8 bases, V lost 4 bases, and 11 bases had no gene match. CDR1 and CDR2 from the germline V gene are MNHEY and SMNVEV (reference sequence). The CDR3 nucleotides are TGTGCCAGCAGTTCCCTATCGGCGGGAGAGGATGAGCAGTTCTTC. This gives the protein CASSSLSAGEDEQFF.

The table lists this clonotype with a count of one. The chain recombines TRBV10-2 with TRBJ2-5; D is ambiguous. CDR1 is WSHSY and CDR2 is SAAADI in the germline V gene. This CDR3 is built from 14 residues. Trimming cost V 2 bases and J 2 bases, with 9 bases left between them. CDR3 amino acids: CASSEPSIQETQYF. CDR3 DNA sequence: TGCGCCAGCAGTGAGCCGAGTATACAAGAGACCCAGTACTTC.

The chain carries TRBV7-8 and TRBJ1-4, with D unresolved. Trimming shortened V by 1 base and J by 4 bases, and 16 bases separated the two germline ends. CDR1 and CDR2 (germline): SGHVS, FQNEAQ. The CDR3 totals 17 residues. The CDR3 here is CASSLGRGGGLNEKLFF. The DNA of the CDR3 is TGTGCCAGCAGCTTAGGACGCGGCGGAGGCCTTAATGAAAAACTGTTTTTT.

The chain combines TRBV30 with TRBJ2-1, with a tentative D call TRBD2 (5 bases). From germline, CDR1 is GTSNPN and CDR2 SVGIG (reference sequence). V was cut by 5 bases and J by 6 bases, with 11 bases left in between. This CDR3 has 12 amino acids. The chain's CDR3 is CAWGLRSNEQFF. The CDR3 DNA sequence: TGTGCCTGGGGACTCAGAAGCAATGAGCAGTTCTTC.

The chain recombines TRBV11-1 with TRBJ1-4, with a weak D call TRBD1 (6 bases). The CDR3 sequence is 16 residues long. Trimming shortened V by 2 bases and J by 4 bases, and 14 bases separated the two germline ends. The germline V gene encodes CDR1 SGHAT and CDR2 FQDESV (reference sequence). The chain's CDR3 is CASSLPRDTGNEKLFF. In DNA form, the CDR3 reads TGTGCCAGCAGCTTACCCCGGGACACCGGTAATGAAAAACTGTTTTTT.

This clonotype was observed a handful of times. J is TRBJ2-5 and V is TRBV18; 10 bases line up with TRBD2. CDR3 length equals 15 residues. The germline V gene has CDR1 KGHSH and CDR2 LQKENI. Unmatched junction bases numbered 6, after V lost 3 bases and J lost 5 bases. The CDR3 here is CASSPGLAGAETQYF. CDR3 DNA: TGTGCCAGCTCACCCGGTCTAGCGGGAGCTGAGACCCAGTACTTC.

Note on this clonotype: The junction and the germline gene differ at one end; a read error may be behind it. The J gene is TRBJ2-7, the V gene TRBV29-1; tentatively, D is TRBD2 (6 bases). The CDR3 consists of 13 residues. Germline V gene lookup returns CDR1 SQVTM and CDR2 ANQGSEA. The CDR3 DNA is TGCAGCGCCCGCGGGGCACTTCCCTACGGGCAGTACTTC. Protein sequence: CSARGALPYGQYF.

The rearrangement joins TRBV5-4 to TRBJ2-3, with 8 bases that match TRBD2. Germline V CDR1 and CDR2: SGHNT, YYREEE (reference sequence). V lost 0 bases to trimming and J lost 4 bases; unmatched junction nucleotides: 13. This CDR3 has 18 residues. The CDR3 loop is CASSLAGVASGLADTQYF. DNA for the CDR3: TGTGCCAGCAGCTTGGCCGGGGTGGCTAGCGGGTTGGCAGATACGCAGTATTTT.

V and J are TRBV4-1 and TRBJ1-2; D ambiguous. Germline V gene lookup returns CDR1 MGHRA and CDR2 YSYEKL. The CDR3 covers 13 residues. V shed 4 bases and J shed 6 bases, with 12 bases lying between them. CDR3 loop: CASSRGRINGYTF. The CDR3 region has the DNA TGCGCCAGCAGCCGAGGAAGAATTAATGGCTACACCTTC.

V usage is TRBV27 and J usage is TRBJ2-5, with D perhaps matching TRBD1 (5 bases). The CDR3 is 14 amino acids. The germline V gene has CDR1 MNHEY and CDR2 SMNVEV (reference sequence). V was clipped by 6 bases and J by 4 bases, with 15 bases between them. In nucleotides, the CDR3 is TGTGCCAGCAGCCAGCACAGGCTTTCAGAGACCCAGTACTTC. It yields the protein CASSQHRLSETQYF.

J is TRBJ1-1 and V is TRBV20-1; TRBD1 is a possible D gene (6 bases). CDR1 is DFQATT and CDR2 is SNEGSKA in the germline V gene (reference sequence). This CDR3 has 16 residues. V lost 1 base and J lost 1, with 16 bases in between. The CDR3 here is CSARGWGAFKNTEAFF. The CDR3 DNA reads as TGCAGTGCTAGAGGGTGGGGGGCCTTCAAGAACACTGAAGCTTTCTTT.

The chain links TRBV4-2 to TRBJ2-1; possible D gene TRBD2, 5 bases. The germline V and J ends were trimmed by 1 base and 8 bases, with 18 bases remaining between them. The CDR3 totals 16 residues. Germline CDR1 LGHNA, CDR2 YNFKEQ. CDR3 in DNA: TGTGCCAGCAGCCAAGGAGGGCTATCAATAGGCCATGAGCAGTTCTTC. Protein sequence: CASSQGGLSIGHEQFF.

This chain links TRBV30 with TRBJ1-5, with D perhaps TRBD1 (5 bases). CDR1 GTSNPN and CDR2 SVGIG come from the germline V gene (reference sequence). The CDR3 runs 14 residues. V was cut by 0 bases and J by 8 bases, with 14 bases left in between. The CDR3 DNA follows: TGTGCCTGGAGTGTCGGGACCTATTTGGAGCCCCAGCATTTT. Amino acid sequence: CAWSVGTYLEPQHF.

The V gene is TRBV7-2, the J gene TRBJ2-3; TRBD2 matches at 7 bases. The junction had 18 bases not matched to a gene; V was cut back by 6 bases and J by 9 bases. CDR1 and CDR2 (germline): SGHTA, FQGNSA. The CDR3 runs 16 residues. The CDR3 spells CASSSGGTGGGSTQYF. CDR3 DNA: TGTGCCAGCAGTTCAGGAGGAACAGGCGGGGGTAGCACGCAGTATTTT.

The chain employs TRBV3-1 and TRBJ2-3; no definite D call. The ends were cut back, 4 bases at V and 6 bases at J, with 8 bases in the middle. Germline V gene data show CDR1 as LGHDT and CDR2 as YNNKEL (reference sequence). The CDR3 loop spans 12 amino acids. The CDR3: CASSPYGDTQYF. The DNA for the CDR3 is TGTGCCAGCAGCCCGTACGGGGATACGCAGTATTTT.

The chain employs TRBV5-1 and TRBJ2-1; 8 bases are shared with TRBD1. This CDR3 has 15 amino acids. Germline V lookup: CDR1 SGHRS, CDR2 YFSETQ. Trimming removed 4 bases from V and 6 bases from J; junction bases left unmatched: 9. Here the CDR3 reads CASSLRTGPINEQFF. The CDR3 DNA follows: TGCGCCAGCAGCCTTAGGACAGGGCCGATCAATGAGCAGTTCTTC.

V gene TRBV2 combines with J gene TRBJ1-4; tentative D call: TRBD1 (6 bases). Germline-derived CDR1 and CDR2 are SNHLY and FYNNEI. CDR3 size: 11 residues. Trimming took off 6 bases at V and 8 bases at J, with 7 bases between the two ends. The CDR3 DNA reads TGTGCCAGCAGGAGGGGGGAAAAACTGTTTTTT. This codes for CASRRGEKLFF.

CDR3 residues: CSARDGIAEQFF. CDR3 DNA: TGCAGTGCTAGAGATGGGATTGCTGAGCAGTTCTTC. The chain has TRBV20-1 and TRBJ2-1; D gene ambiguous. Germline V lookup: CDR1 DFQATT, CDR2 SNEGSKA (reference sequence). V lost 0 bases, J lost 9 bases, and 9 bases lay in between. This CDR3 has 12 residues.